The sample holds many counts of the clone carrying this TCR beta chain. Its antigen is currently unknown. The lymph nodes were axillary draining lymph nodes from breast cancer patients. Looked up from germline, CDR1 is SGHVS and CDR2 is FQNEAQ. The CDR3 runs 16 residues. V gave up 1 base and J gave up 2 bases; unmatched junction bases: 5. TCRdb processed the multiplex PCR reads anew with MiXCR; each CDR3 protein has one entry. The sample has approximately 230,000 distinct CDR3 sequences, under 35% seen once. This specimen comes from a study of breast tumors, draining lymph nodes, adjacent tissues. Study results and limitations: Findings are consistent with lymph node origin and intratumoral expansion of most tumor T cells. Tumor TCR diversity was below lymph nodes but above nontumor tissue. Data only fit, rather than demonstrated, lymph node origin of most tumor T cells. Compared with basal-like, luminal-like tumors shared significantly more repertoire with nontumor tissue.

Source material: axillary lymph node tissue. The chain joins TRBV7-8 to TRBJ1-2; TRBD1 matches 9 bases. The origin of this receptor is a female donor with breast cancer. Some clones in this sample may be carry-over from other donors' samples. The CDR3 DNA is TGTGCCAGCAGCTTAGGCGCTGGACAGGGGAACTATGGCTACACCTTC. It yields the protein CASSLGAGQGNYGYTF.